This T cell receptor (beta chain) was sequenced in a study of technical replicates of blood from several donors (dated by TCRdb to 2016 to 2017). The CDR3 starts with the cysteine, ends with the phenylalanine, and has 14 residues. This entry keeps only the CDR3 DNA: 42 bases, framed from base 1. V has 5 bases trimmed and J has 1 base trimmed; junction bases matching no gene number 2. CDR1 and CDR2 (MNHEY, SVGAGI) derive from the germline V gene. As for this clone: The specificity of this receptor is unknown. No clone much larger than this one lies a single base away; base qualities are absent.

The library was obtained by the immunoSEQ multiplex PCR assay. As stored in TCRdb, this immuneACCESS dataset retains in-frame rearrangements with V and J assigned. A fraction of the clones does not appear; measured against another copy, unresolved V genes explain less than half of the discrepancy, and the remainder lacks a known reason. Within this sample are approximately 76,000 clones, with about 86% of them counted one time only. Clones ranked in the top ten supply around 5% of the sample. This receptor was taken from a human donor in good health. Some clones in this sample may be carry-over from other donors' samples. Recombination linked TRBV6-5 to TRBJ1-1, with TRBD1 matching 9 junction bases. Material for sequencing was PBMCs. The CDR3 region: CASSKQGANTEAFF. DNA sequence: TGTGCCAGCAGTAAACAGGGGGCGAACACTGAAGCTTTCTTT.